This T cell receptor beta chain was captured in a study of shared clonotypes between healthy human individuals. The CDR3 contains 14 residues. Germline CDR1 LNHNV, CDR2 YYDKDF (reference sequence). Trimming removed 5 bases from V and 8 bases from J, with 16 bases in between. Selected positively for CCR7 and CD45RO-negative, naive CD8 cells excluded terminally differentiated effector memory CD45RA+ cells. Profiled with immunoSEQ multiplex PCR; TCRdb holds only in-frame clones, not every one. Altogether 1.5 million to 2.5 million clones are present, about 95% being singletons, with the ten largest covering 1% to 1.5%.

The origin of this receptor is a man between 18 and 35 years old in good health. The sequenced sample was naive CD8+ T cells sorted from blood. This sequence joins TRBV15 and TRBJ1-5; D is possibly TRBD1 (5 bases). CDR3 loop: CATSRTPTEEPQHF. CDR3 in DNA: TGTGCCACCAGCCGGACACCTACCGAGGAGCCCCAGCATTTT.